This passage covers 20 T cell receptor beta chains from one sample sequenced in a study of CD8+ T cells in alopecia areata. Treatment noted: oral pan-JAK inhibitor, 5-10 mg twice daily. In each case, RNA was isolated and then reverse transcribed into cDNA as the sequencing template. Repertoires were generated with immunoSEQ multiplex PCR, while TCRdb's copy carries only in-frame clones and drops some. This sample carries 130,000 or so clones, around 83% of them seen once, and the ten largest clones take 13%. The specimen was CD8+ T cells sorted from blood, collected at week 4, from a patient treated with tofacitinib. The receptors derive from a human donor with alopecia areata.

The CDR3, as DNA: TGTGCCACCAGCAGACTCACGGGGGGACAGGCATACGAGCAGTACTTC. As protein: CATSRLTGGQAYEQYF. V and J are TRBV15 and TRBJ2-7, with D tentatively TRBD1 (8 bases). Germline CDR1 is LNHNV and CDR2 is YYDKDF (reference sequence). The V gene lost 2 bases and the J gene lost 4 bases, with 18 bases spanning the gap. This CDR3 region has 16 residues.

The CDR3 DNA reads as TGTGCCAGCAGCACCCCGGGTTTCCAAGAGACCCAGTACTTC. The encoded protein is CASSTPGFQETQYF. The chain joins TRBV7-8 to TRBJ2-5; no definite D call. The V gene's germline CDR1 is SGHVS and CDR2 FQNEAQ. This CDR3 has 14 residues. V lost 5 bases to trimming and J lost 1 base, with 11 bases between them.

V gene TRBV4-1 combines with J gene TRBJ2-7; no reliable D call. This CDR3 spans 14 amino acids. The V end was cut by 0 bases, the J end by 6 bases, with 12 bases between. Germline lookup yields CDR1 MGHRA and CDR2 YSYEKL. Here the CDR3 DNA reads TGCGCCAGCAGCCAAGAGGTCGGGCTGAGCGAGCAGTACTTC. This codes for CASSQEVGLSEQYF.

This clone has a single count. This chain joins TRBV4-1 and TRBJ2-1; D possibly corresponds to TRBD2 (6 bases). V was shortened by 6 bases and J by 8 bases, with 14 bases between the two germline ends. Germline V lookup: CDR1 MGHRA, CDR2 YSYEKL. The CDR3 spans 13 residues. Written as DNA, the CDR3 is TGCGCCAGCAGGACGCCCGGGGGTGATGAGCAGTTCTTC. It specifies CASRTPGGDEQFF.

The rearrangement uses TRBV9 and TRBJ2-1; 7 nucleotides match TRBD1. The germline V gene has CDR1 SGDLS and CDR2 YYNGEE. This CDR3 has 14 residues. V was pared by 0 bases and J by 7 bases, with 4 bases of the junction left unmatched. The CDR3 DNA sequence: TGTGCCAGCAGCGTAGAAAGACAGGGAAATGAGCAGTTCTTC. Amino acid sequence: CASSVERQGNEQFF. The variable domain in full, completed from reference TRBV9 and TRBJ2-1, reads DSGVTQTPKHLITATGQRVTLRCSPRSGDLSVYWYQQSLDQGLQFLIQYYNGEERAKGNILERFSAQQFPDLHSELNLSSLELGDSALYFCASSVERQGNEQFFGPGTRLTVL.

The genes are TRBV5-1 and TRBJ2-1; D unclear. Trimming removed 2 bases at V and 0 bases at J, with 9 bases between. Germline loops: CDR1 SGHRS, CDR2 YFSETQ. There are 15 residues in the CDR3. The CDR3: CASSFGHSSYNEQFF. DNA of the CDR3: TGCGCCAGCAGCTTCGGGCATAGCTCCTACAATGAGCAGTTCTTC.

This chain connects TRBV27 to TRBJ2-1, with no clear D. Trimming took 5 bases from V and 10 from J, leaving 15 bases between them. The CDR3 sequence is 13 residues long. Germline CDR1 is MNHEY and CDR2 is SMNVEV (reference sequence). DNA of the CDR3: TGTGCCAGCAGTAATCTCGCCCCGGTCGAGCAGTTCTTC. Residues: CASSNLAPVEQFF.

This sequence joins TRBV13 and TRBJ1-5, with 9 bases fitting TRBD1. The V gene's germline CDR1 is PRHDT and CDR2 FYEKMQ (reference sequence). The J segment lost 7 bases and the V segment lost 3 bases, leaving 4 bases of the junction unmatched. The CDR3 totals 14 residues. The CDR3, as DNA: TGTGCCAGCAGCTTCGGACAGGGGAGACAGCCCCAGCATTTT. It encodes CASSFGQGRQPQHF.

V gene TRBV4-1 combines with J gene TRBJ2-2; TRBD2 is a possible D gene (5 bases). The CDR3 covers 13 residues. Trimming removed 0 bases at V and 7 bases at J, with 6 bases between. The germline V gene encodes CDR1 MGHRA and CDR2 YSYEKL. The CDR3 is CASSQDRGGELFF. The CDR3 nucleotides are TGCGCCAGCAGCCAAGATCGGGGCGGGGAGCTGTTTTTT.

The rearrangement links TRBV6-6 to TRBJ1-1, with D perhaps TRBD1 (5 bases). This CDR3 has 13 residues. V lost 0 bases, J lost 8 bases, and 10 bases lay in between. Germline V gene sequence: CDR1 MNHNY, CDR2 SVGAGI (reference sequence). CDR3 sequence reads: CASSYSGTDEAFF. In nucleotides, the CDR3 is TGTGCCAGCAGTTACTCAGGGACGGACGAAGCTTTCTTT.

The V gene is TRBV5-1, the J gene TRBJ1-1; 7 bases match TRBD1. This CDR3 has 15 residues. Per the germline V gene, CDR1 is SGHRS and CDR2 is YFSETQ. V lost 3 bases to trimming and J lost 0 bases; unmatched junction nucleotides: 5. The CDR3 reads CASSWTGGLNTEAFF. The CDR3 bases are TGCGCCAGCAGCTGGACAGGTGGTCTGAACACTGAAGCTTTCTTT.

The chain recombines TRBV30 with TRBJ1-1; 7 positions agree with TRBD1. The CDR3 loop spans 13 amino acids. Looked up from germline, CDR1 is GTSNPN and CDR2 is SVGIG (reference sequence). V gave up 4 bases and J gave up 4 bases; unmatched junction bases: 6. In nucleotides, the CDR3 is TGTGCCTGGATGCAGGGGGGTAGCACTGAAGCTTTCTTT. Its protein is CAWMQGGSTEAFF.

The chain combines TRBV9 with TRBJ2-1, with 7 bases fitting TRBD2. V shed 2 bases and J 10 bases; nucleotides not matched to a gene: 0. Germline V lookup: CDR1 SGDLS, CDR2 YYNGEE. The CDR3 consists of 11 residues. DNA for the CDR3: TGTGCCAGCAGCGTGCGGGGGGAGCAGTTCTTC. Its protein product is CASSVRGEQFF.

The chain employs TRBV2 and TRBJ2-7; D possibly corresponds to TRBD1 (6 bases). There are 14 residues in the CDR3. CDR1 and CDR2 from the germline V gene are SNHLY and FYNNEI. The V gene lost 2 bases and the J gene lost 1 base, with 9 bases spanning the gap. The CDR3 sequence: CASSEFRGSYEQYF. In nucleotides, the CDR3 is TGTGCCAGCAGTGAATTCAGGGGTTCCTACGAGCAGTACTTC.

This rearrangement joins TRBV7-6 to TRBJ1-3; tentatively, D is TRBD1 (5 bases). This CDR3 comprises 17 residues. The germline CDR1 and CDR2 sequences are SGHVS and FNYEAQ. The ends were cut back, 4 bases at V and 4 bases at J, with 20 bases in the middle. DNA for the CDR3: TGTGCCAGCAGCTCAAGAGCGGCGGGAAGGGACGGAAACACCATATATTTT. It codes for CASSSRAAGRDGNTIYF.

The chain couples TRBV7-9 to TRBJ2-1, with D hard to call. Germline V gene data show CDR1 as SEHNR and CDR2 as FQNEAQ (reference sequence). The CDR3 consists of 17 residues. The V and J ends lost 5 bases and 6 bases respectively, with 23 bases between them. The CDR3 DNA is TGTGCCAGCAGCCTGCCCACTGGGAACGGCAGAATCAATGAGCAGTTCTTC. The encoded protein is CASSLPTGNGRINEQFF.

The CDR3 loop is CSGRGQETQYF. CDR3 DNA: TGCAGCGGGAGGGGGCAAGAGACCCAGTACTTC. The gene calls are TRBV29-1 and TRBJ2-5; D assignment may be TRBD1 or TRBD2 (6 bases each). Per the germline V gene, CDR1 is SQVTM and CDR2 is ANQGSEA. Trimming removed 7 bases from V and 2 bases from J, with 8 bases in between. CDR3 size: 11 residues.

This chain uses TRBV15 with TRBJ1-5, with unresolved D. The CDR3 spans 15 residues. The germline V gene encodes CDR1 LNHNV and CDR2 YYDKDF (reference sequence). Trimming cost V 0 bases and J 4 bases, with 10 bases left between them. This CDR3 is CATSRELRENQPQHF. The CDR3 bases are TGTGCCACCAGCAGAGAGTTAAGGGAAAATCAGCCCCAGCATTTT.

Only a few counts were recorded for this clone. J is TRBJ2-1 and V is TRBV5-1; D is unresolved. The V gene lost 7 bases and the J gene lost 8 bases, with 4 bases spanning the gap. Germline CDR1 is SGHRS and CDR2 is YFSETQ. CDR3 length: 9 amino acids. As DNA, the CDR3 is TGCGCCAGCGGGGATGAGCAGTTCTTC. Translated: CASGDEQFF.

The chain carries TRBV30 and TRBJ2-7; 13 bases map to TRBD2. The CDR3 contains 14 residues. The V gene end was trimmed by 0 bases and the J gene end by 5 bases; junction bases not matched to a gene: 1. Germline V lookup: CDR1 GTSNPN, CDR2 SVGIG (reference sequence). The CDR3 sequence is CAWSVGTSGNEQYF. CDR3 coding DNA: TGTGCCTGGAGTGTTGGGACTAGCGGGAACGAGCAGTACTTC.